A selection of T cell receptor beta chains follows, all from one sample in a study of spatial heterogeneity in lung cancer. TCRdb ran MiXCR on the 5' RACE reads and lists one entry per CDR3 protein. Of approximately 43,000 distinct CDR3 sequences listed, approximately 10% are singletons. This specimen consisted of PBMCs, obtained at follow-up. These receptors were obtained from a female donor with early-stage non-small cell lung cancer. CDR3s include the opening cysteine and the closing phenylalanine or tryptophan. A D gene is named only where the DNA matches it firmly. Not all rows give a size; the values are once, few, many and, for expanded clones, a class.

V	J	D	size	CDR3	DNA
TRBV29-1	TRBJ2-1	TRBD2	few	CSVESGGSYNEQFF	TGCAGCGTTGAATCGGGGGGCTCCTACAATGAGCAGTTCTTC
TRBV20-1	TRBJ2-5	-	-	CSAGTETQYF	TGCAGTGCCGGGACGGAGACCCAGTACTTC
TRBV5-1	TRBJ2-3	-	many	CASSLAAGTDTQYF	TGCGCCAGCAGCTTGGCAGCAGGGACAGATACGCAGTATTTT
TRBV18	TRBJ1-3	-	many	CASSWGRGPGNTIYF	TGTGCCAGCTCATGGGGTCGCGGACCTGGAAACACCATATATTTT
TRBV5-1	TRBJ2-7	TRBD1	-	CASKTSTGGKKGEQYF	TGCGCCAGCAAGACCTCGACAGGGGGCAAGAAAGGCGAGCAGTACTTC
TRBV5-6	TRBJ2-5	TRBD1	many	CASSLRQGKGLETQYF	TGTGCCAGCAGCTTAAGACAGGGGAAGGGCCTTGAGACCCAGTACTTC
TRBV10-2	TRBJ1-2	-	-	CASSERAIYGYTF	TGCGCCAGCAGTGAACGAGCGATCTATGGCTACACCTTC
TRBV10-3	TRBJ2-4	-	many	CAISQSLAKNIQYF	TGTGCCATCAGCCAAAGTTTAGCCAAAAACATTCAGTACTTC
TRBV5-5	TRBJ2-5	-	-	CASSGGRIQETQYF	TGTGCCAGCAGCGGCGGACGGATCCAAGAGACCCAGTACTTC
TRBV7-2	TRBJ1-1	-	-	CASSLPGNTEAFF	TGTGCCAGCAGCTTACCGGGGAACACTGAAGCTTTCTTT
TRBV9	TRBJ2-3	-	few	CASSPSPGRRDTQYF	TGTGCCAGCAGCCCCTCTCCGGGTCGGCGCGATACGCAGTATTTT
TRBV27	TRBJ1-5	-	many	CASSYRDSNQPQHF	TGTGCCAGCAGTTATAGGGACAGCAATCAGCCCCAGCATTTT
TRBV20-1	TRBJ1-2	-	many	CSAGLDGYTF	TGCAGTGCTGGTCTCGATGGCTACACCTTC
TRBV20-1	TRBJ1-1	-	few	CSARDQRTEAFF	TGCAGTGCTAGAGATCAACGCACTGAAGCTTTCTTT
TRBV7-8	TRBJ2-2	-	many	CASSTSSWTGELFF	TGTGCCAGCAGCACTTCTAGCTGGACCGGGGAGCTGTTTTTT
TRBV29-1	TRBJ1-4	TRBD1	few	CSVGTGGNEKLFF	TGCAGCGTCGGGACAGGGGGGAATGAAAAACTGTTTTTT
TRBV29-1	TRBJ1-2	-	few	CSVGENGYTF	TGCAGCGTTGGCGAGAATGGCTACACCTTC
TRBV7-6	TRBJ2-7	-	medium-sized	CASSLNSAGTYEQYF	TGTGCCAGCAGCTTAAACTCGGCAGGTACCTACGAGCAGTACTTC
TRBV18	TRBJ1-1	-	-	CASSPSLNTEAFF	TGTGCCAGCTCACCAAGTTTGAACACTGAAGCTTTCTTT
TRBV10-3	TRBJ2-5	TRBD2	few	CAIGAGLAGGQETQYF	TGTGCCATTGGGGCAGGGCTAGCGGGGGGACAAGAGACCCAGTACTTC
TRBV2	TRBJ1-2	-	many	CASSSEPSRGYTF	TGTGCCAGCAGTTCAGAGCCCTCCCGGGGCTACACCTTC
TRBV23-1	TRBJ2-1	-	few	CASISFRGNEQFF	TGCGCCAGCATAAGTTTCAGGGGCAATGAGCAGTTCTTC
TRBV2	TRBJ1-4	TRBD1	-	CASSGTGNEKLFF	TGTGCCAGCAGTGGGACAGGGAATGAAAAACTGTTTTTT
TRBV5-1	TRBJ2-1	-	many	CASSFSRLINEQFF	TGCGCCAGCAGTTTCTCGAGGCTCATCAATGAGCAGTTCTTC
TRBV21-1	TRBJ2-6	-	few	CASSEQGPSGANVLTF	TGTGCCAGCAGCGAACAGGGTCCCTCTGGGGCCAACGTCCTGACTTTC
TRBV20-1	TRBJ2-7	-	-	CSARDGAAFDEQYF	TGCAGTGCTAGAGACGGGGCCGCTTTTGACGAGCAGTACTTC
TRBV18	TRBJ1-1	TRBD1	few	CASSPRDSLRNTEAFF	TGTGCCAGCTCACCTCGGGACAGCTTACGAAACACTGAAGCTTTCTTT